The text below deals with one T cell receptor beta chain. What it recognizes is unknown. These data come from a study of CD8 T cells in ankylosing spondylitis. V was clipped by 3 bases and J by 2 bases, with 15 bases between them. CDR1 is DFQATT, CDR2 SNEGSKA, per germline (reference sequence). The CDR3 is 15 amino acids. General study results and limits: Significantly higher representation of disease-linked clones was reported for matched ankylosing spondylitis synovial fluid. Blood from ankylosing spondylitis patients appeared to carry a characteristic roughly 8-variant TCR beta motif. Earlier studies detected some motif variants in reactive arthritis synovial fluid and blood.

MiXCR, run by TCRdb on the 5' RACE reads, gives a single entry per CDR3 protein. Of a few hundred thousand distinct CDR3 sequences in the sample, under 25% were seen once. Material for sequencing was blood, either unsorted or a sorted T cell fraction (not recorded which). The TCR comes from a female donor with ankylosing spondylitis or in good health (not recorded which). V is TRBV20-1 and J is TRBJ2-3; perhaps TRBD1 as D (6 bases). The CDR3 protein is CSASDPDRTTDTQYF. CDR3 nucleotide sequence: TGCAGTGCTAGTGACCCGGACAGAACCACAGATACGCAGTATTTT.